A selection of T cell receptor beta chains follows, all from one sample in a study of blood T cell repertoires in COVID-19. Measured with immunoSEQ multiplex PCR; TCRdb has only the in-frame clones, and not every one. The table records 150,000 to 200,000 clones, 84% of them present only once. The sample was peripheral blood. Source of these receptors: a human donor in a cohort sampled during active COVID-19. The CDR3 runs from the conserved cysteine through the conserved F or W. The D gene is left open where the match is weak. A clone size is listed for some rows: how often the clone was seen (once, few, many), or a class if it is expanded.

abundance: NA
d_gene: TRBD2
j_gene: TRBJ2-3
v_gene: TRBV5-4
len: 17
CDR3aa: CASRSTLASGRIDTQYF
CDR3nt: TGTGCCAGCAGATCGACTCTGGCTAGCGGGAGGATTGATACGCAGTATTTT

abundance: NA
d_gene: TRBD2
j_gene: TRBJ2-1
v_gene: TRBV5-4
len: 17
CDR3aa: CASSLGTSGGATAEQFF
CDR3nt: TGTGCCAGCAGCTTGGGGACTAGCGGGGGTGCCACCGCTGAGCAGTTCTTC

abundance: NA
d_gene: NA
j_gene: TRBJ2-5
v_gene: TRBV5-4
len: 14
CDR3aa: CASSLASPEETQYF
CDR3nt: TGTGCCAGCAGCTTGGCTAGCCCAGAAGAGACCCAGTACTTC

abundance: few
d_gene: TRBD1
j_gene: TRBJ2-2
v_gene: TRBV24-1
len: 16
CDR3aa: CATSDPATGATGELFF
CDR3nt: TGTGCCACCAGTGACCCGGCGACAGGGGCCACCGGGGAGCTGTTTTTT

abundance: NA
d_gene: NA
j_gene: TRBJ2-3
v_gene: TRBV2
len: 15
CDR3aa: CASSEPSRVPDTQYF
CDR3nt: TGTGCCAGCAGTGAACCTAGTCGTGTTCCAGATACGCAGTATTTT

abundance: NA
d_gene: NA
j_gene: TRBJ2-5
v_gene: TRBV12-3/TRBV12-4
len: 13
CDR3aa: CASSLTLSGTQYF
CDR3nt: TGTGCCAGCAGCTTGACTCTATCCGGGACCCAGTACTTC

abundance: NA
d_gene: NA
j_gene: TRBJ2-7
v_gene: TRBV2
len: 14
CDR3aa: CASLPSGPTYEQYF
CDR3nt: TGTGCCAGCCTACCGTCAGGGCCAACCTACGAGCAGTACTTC

abundance: few
d_gene: TRBD1
j_gene: TRBJ2-5
v_gene: TRBV5-6
len: 16
CDR3aa: CASSTGTGWAQETQYF
CDR3nt: TGTGCCAGCAGCACCGGGACAGGGTGGGCTCAGGAGACCCAGTACTTC

abundance: NA
d_gene: TRBD1
j_gene: TRBJ2-7
v_gene: TRBV24-1
len: 19
CDR3aa: CATSEITNPRTGDSYEQYF
CDR3nt: TGTGCCACCAGTGAGATCACAAATCCGAGGACAGGGGACTCCTACGAGCAGTACTTC

abundance: NA
d_gene: NA
j_gene: TRBJ1-5
v_gene: TRBV19
len: 11
CDR3aa: CASTSSQPQHF
CDR3nt: TGTGCCAGTACGTCCAGTCAGCCCCAGCATTTT

abundance: NA
d_gene: TRBD2
j_gene: TRBJ2-5
v_gene: TRBV19
len: 16
CDR3aa: CASSDGSGAYQETQYF
CDR3nt: TGTGCCAGTAGTGACGGTAGCGGGGCGTACCAAGAGACCCAGTACTTC

abundance: few
d_gene: NA
j_gene: TRBJ1-3
v_gene: TRBV4-1
len: 15
CDR3aa: CASSLISTGGNTIYF
CDR3nt: TGCGCCAGCAGCCTTATTAGTACGGGGGGAAACACCATATATTTT

abundance: NA
d_gene: TRBD2
j_gene: TRBJ2-1
v_gene: TRBV6-5
len: 14
CDR3aa: CASSLTSGGNEQFF
CDR3nt: TGTGCCAGCAGTTTGACTAGCGGGGGTAATGAGCAGTTCTTC

abundance: NA
d_gene: NA
j_gene: TRBJ2-7
v_gene: TRBV13
len: 12
CDR3aa: CASSLFGYEQYF
CDR3nt: TGTGCCAGCAGCTTATTCGGTTACGAGCAGTACTTC